This T cell receptor (beta chain) appears in the sequencing data of a study of cytomegalovirus exposure and HLA in healthy donors. Turning to the study itself: The 110 million or so unique TCR beta sequences, from 150 million to 200 million T cells, were found by an earlier analysis. Ancestry clustering placed more than 80% of some 400 genotyped donors in the Caucasian-associated cluster. The study, taken as a whole, reports: Among the CMV-associated chains, three were confirmed in vitro as specific for CMV antigens. Common viral pathogens seemed to be connected with several of the most significant clusters, according to a later analysis.

With 60 Vbeta and 13 Jbeta primers, the PCR was carried out. Clones were read by immunoSEQ multiplex PCR, and TCRdb kept only the in-frame ones, dropping some. This table holds approximately 150,000 clones, approximately 84% found once. Remarks on this clone: The antigen is undetermined.

V gave up 6 bases and J gave up 5 bases; unmatched junction bases: 6. Germline V CDR1 and CDR2: MNHEY, SMNVEV (reference sequence). The CDR3 is 14 residues long. Sequencing was performed on PBMCs. The clonotype comes from a man younger than 35 in good health and CMV-seronegative. This chain joins TRBV27 and TRBJ2-1; TRBD2 aligns across 8 bases. CDR3 coding DNA: TGTGCCAGCAGCGGGAGCGGGAGCCACAATGAGCAGTTCTTC. Its translation: CASSGSGSHNEQFF.